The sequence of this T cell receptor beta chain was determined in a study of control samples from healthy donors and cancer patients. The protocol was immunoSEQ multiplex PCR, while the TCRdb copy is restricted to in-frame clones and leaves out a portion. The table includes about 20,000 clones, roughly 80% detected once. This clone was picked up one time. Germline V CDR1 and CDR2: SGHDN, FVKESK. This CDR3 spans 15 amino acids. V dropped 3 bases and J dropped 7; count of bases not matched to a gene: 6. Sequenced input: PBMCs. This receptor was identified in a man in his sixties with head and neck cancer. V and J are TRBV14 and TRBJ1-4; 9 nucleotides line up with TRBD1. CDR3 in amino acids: CASSQKQGAGEKLFF. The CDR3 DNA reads TGTGCCAGCAGCCAGAAACAGGGGGCGGGTGAAAAACTGTTTTTT.